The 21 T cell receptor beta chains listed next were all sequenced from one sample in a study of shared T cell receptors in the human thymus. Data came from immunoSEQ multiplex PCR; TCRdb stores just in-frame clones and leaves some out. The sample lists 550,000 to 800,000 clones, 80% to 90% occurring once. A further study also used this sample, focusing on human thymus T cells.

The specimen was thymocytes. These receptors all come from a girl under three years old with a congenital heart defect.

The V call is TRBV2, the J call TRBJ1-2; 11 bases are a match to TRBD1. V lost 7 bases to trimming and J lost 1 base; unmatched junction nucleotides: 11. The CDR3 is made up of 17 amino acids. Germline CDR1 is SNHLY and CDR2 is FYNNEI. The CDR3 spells CASKTSGQGAFNYGYTF. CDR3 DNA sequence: TGTGCCAGCAAAACGTCCGGACAGGGGGCTTTTAACTATGGCTACACCTTC.

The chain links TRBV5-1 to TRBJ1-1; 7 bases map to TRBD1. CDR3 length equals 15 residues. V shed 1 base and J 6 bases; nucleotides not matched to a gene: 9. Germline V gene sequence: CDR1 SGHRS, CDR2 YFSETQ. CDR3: CASSLRPQGNAEAFF. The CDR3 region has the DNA TGCGCCAGCAGCTTGAGGCCACAGGGGAATGCTGAAGCTTTCTTT.

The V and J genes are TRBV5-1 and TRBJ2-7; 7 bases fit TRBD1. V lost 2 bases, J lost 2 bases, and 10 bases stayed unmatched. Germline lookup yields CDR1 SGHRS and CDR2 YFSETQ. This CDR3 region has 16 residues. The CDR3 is CASSFGEGGRPYEQYF. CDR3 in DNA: TGCGCCAGCAGCTTTGGCGAAGGGGGCAGACCCTACGAGCAGTACTTC.

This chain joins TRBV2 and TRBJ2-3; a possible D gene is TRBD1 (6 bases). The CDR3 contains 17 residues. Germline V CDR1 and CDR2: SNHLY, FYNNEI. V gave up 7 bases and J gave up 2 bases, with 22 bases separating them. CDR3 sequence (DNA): TGTGCCAGCACCAATCCTTCGGACAGCAACTCCACAGATACGCAGTATTTT. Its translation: CASTNPSDSNSTDTQYF.

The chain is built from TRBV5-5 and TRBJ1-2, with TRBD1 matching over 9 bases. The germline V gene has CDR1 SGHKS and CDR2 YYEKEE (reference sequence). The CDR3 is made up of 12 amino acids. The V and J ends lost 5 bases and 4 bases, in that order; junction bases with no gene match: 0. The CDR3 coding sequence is TGTGCCAGCAGGGGACAGGGCTATGGCTACACCTTC. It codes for CASRGQGYGYTF.

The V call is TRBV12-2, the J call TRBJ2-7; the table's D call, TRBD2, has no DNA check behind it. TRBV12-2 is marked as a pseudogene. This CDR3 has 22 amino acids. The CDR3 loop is CASRLAQVERLAGENCSYEQYF. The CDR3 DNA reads TGTGCAAGTCGCTTAGCGCAAGTGGAGAGACTAGCGGGGGAAAACTGCTCCTACGAGCAGTACTTC.

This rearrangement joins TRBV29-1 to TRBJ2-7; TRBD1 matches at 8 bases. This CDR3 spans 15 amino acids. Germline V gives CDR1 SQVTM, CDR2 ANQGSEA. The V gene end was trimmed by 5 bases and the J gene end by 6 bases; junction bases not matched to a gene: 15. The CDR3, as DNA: TGCAGCGTTTTATCGGGATTCGGACAGGGTGCCGAGCAGTACTTC. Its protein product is CSVLSGFGQGAEQYF.

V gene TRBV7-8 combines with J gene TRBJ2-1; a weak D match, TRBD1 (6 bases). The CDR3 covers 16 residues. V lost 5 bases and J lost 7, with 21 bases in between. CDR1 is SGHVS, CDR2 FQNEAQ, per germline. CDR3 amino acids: CASSPQQGYTRNEQFF. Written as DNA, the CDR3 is TGTGCCAGCAGCCCACAACAGGGCTACACCCGGAATGAGCAGTTCTTC.

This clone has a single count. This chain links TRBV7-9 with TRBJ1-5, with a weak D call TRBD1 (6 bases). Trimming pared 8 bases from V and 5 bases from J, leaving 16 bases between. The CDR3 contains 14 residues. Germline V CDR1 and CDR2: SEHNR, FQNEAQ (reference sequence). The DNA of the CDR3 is TGTGCCAGCGCCTCGGGGGGGGCCCATCAGCCCCAGCATTTT. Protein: CASASGGAHQPQHF.

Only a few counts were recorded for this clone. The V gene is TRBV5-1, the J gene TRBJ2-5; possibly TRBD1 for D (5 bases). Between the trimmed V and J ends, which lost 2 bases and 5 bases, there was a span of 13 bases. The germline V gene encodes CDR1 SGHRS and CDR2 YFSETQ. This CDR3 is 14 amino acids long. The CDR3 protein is CASSLRGAAETQYF. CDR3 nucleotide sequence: TGCGCCAGCAGCTTACGTGGGGCCGCGGAGACCCAGTACTTC. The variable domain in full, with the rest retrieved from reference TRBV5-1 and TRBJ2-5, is KAGVTQTPRYLIKTRGQQVTLSCSPISGHRSVSWYQQTPGQGLQFLFEYFSETQRNKGNFPGRFSGRQFSNSRSEMNVSTLELGDSALYLCASSLRGAAETQYFGPGTRLLVL.

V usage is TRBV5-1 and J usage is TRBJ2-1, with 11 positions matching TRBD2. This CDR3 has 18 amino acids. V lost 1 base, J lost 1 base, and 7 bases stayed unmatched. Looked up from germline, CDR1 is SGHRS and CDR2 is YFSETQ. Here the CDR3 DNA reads TGCGCCAGCAGCTTGTTAGCGGGGGGGCCCCTTTCCTACAATGAGCAGTTCTTC. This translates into CASSLLAGGPLSYNEQFF.

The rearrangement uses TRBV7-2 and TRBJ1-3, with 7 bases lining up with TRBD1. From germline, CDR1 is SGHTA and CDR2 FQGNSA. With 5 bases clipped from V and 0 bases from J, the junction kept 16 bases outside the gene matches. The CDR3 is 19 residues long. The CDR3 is CASSATDRAGDHSGNTIYF. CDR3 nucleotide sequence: TGTGCCAGCAGCGCGACAGACAGGGCAGGGGACCACTCTGGAAACACCATATATTTT.

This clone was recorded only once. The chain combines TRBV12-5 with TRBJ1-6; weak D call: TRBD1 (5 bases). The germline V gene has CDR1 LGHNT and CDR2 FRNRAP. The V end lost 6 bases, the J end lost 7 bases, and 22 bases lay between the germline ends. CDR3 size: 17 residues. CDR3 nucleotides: TGTGCTAGTGGACCGACAAGAGGGAGGGGTTGGAATTCACCCCTCCACTTT. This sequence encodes CASGPTRGRGWNSPLHF.

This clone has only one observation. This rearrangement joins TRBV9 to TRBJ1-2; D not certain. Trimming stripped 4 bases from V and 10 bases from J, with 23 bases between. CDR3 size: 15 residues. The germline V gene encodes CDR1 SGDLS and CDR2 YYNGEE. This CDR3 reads CASSPGLGHNYDYTF. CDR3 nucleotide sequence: TGTGCCAGCAGCCCCGGACTGGGCCACAACTACGACTACACCTTC.

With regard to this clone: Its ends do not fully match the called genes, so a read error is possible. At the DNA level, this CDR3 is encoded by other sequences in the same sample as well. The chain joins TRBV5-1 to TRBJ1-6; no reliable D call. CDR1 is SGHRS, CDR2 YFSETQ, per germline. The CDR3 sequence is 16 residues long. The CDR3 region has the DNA TGCGCCAGCAGCTTGTTATGGCTGCAACGAAATTCCCCCCTCCACTTT. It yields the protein CASSLLWLQRNSPLHF.

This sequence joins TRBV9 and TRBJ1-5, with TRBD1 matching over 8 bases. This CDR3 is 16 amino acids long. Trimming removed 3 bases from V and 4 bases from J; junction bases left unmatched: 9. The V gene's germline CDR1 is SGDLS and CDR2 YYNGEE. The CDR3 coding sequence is TGTGCCAGCAGCGCTGGGACAGGTGGGACTAATCAGCCCCAGCATTTT. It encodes CASSAGTGGTNQPQHF.

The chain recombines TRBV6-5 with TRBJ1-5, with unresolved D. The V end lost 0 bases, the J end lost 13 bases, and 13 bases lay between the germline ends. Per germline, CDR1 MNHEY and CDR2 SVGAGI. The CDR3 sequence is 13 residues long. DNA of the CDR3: TGTGCCAGCAGTTACTCTGGCGGGCGGGCTCAGCATTTT. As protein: CASSYSGGRAQHF.

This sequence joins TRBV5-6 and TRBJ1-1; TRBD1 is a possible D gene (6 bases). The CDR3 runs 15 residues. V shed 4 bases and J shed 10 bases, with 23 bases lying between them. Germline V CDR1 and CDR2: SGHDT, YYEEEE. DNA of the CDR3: TGTGCCAGCAGCCTAGGGAGGGGGTGGGCTTCGGGAGCTTTCTTT. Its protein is CASSLGRGWASGAFF.

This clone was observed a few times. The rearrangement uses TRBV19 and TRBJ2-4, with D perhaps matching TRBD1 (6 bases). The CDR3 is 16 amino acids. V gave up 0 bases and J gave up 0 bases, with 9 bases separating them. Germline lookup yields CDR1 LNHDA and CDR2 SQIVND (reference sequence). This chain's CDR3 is CASSIDAGEAKNIQYF. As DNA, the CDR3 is TGTGCCAGTAGTATAGACGCAGGGGAAGCCAAAAACATTCAGTACTTC.

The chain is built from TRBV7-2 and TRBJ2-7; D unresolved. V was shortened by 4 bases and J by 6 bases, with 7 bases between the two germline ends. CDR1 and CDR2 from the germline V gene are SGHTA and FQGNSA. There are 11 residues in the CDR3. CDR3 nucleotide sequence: TGTGCCAGCAGCTCCGGTGGCGAGCAGTACTTC. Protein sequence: CASSSGGEQYF.

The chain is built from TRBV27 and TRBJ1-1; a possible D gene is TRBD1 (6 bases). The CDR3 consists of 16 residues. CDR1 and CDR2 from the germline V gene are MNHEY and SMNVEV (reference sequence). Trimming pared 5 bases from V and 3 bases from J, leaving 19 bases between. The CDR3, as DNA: TGTGCCAGCAGTCCGGACAGACCCATGTGGGACACTGAAGCTTTCTTT. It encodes CASSPDRPMWDTEAFF.